This T cell receptor beta chain was sequenced in a study of circulating and synovial CD4+ cells in juvenile arthritis. General observations from the study: Bulk blood CD4 samples held at least an order of magnitude more or fewer genomes than CPL.

The assay was immunoSEQ multiplex PCR, and TCRdb's table has in-frame clones only and misses some. The sample includes fewer than 40,000 clones, nearly 97% of them seen just once. The CDR3 loop spans 11 amino acids. Germline loops: CDR1 DFQATT, CDR2 SNEGSKA (reference sequence). With 3 bases removed from V and 10 bases from J, the gap between germline ends came to 10 bases. Concerning this clone itself: The antigen is undetermined.

The TCR originated in a human donor with juvenile idiopathic arthritis. The chain employs TRBV20-1 and TRBJ2-1, with a possible D match to TRBD1 (5 bases). Source material: CD4+ T cells from blood. The CDR3 region has the DNA TGCAGTGCTAGTAGGGGCGCCGAGCAGTTCTTC. Translating it yields CSASRGAEQFF.